This record concerns one T cell receptor (beta chain) sequence. Its target is not known. The data belong to a study of T-cell memory formation after mild COVID-19. For the study at large: The TCR clusters were mostly specific to one donor.

V lost 4 bases, J lost 1 base, and 5 bases lay in between. The CDR3 length is 13 residues. Germline CDR1 PRHDT, CDR2 FYEKMQ (reference sequence). Using its own MiXCR run on the 5' RACE reads, TCRdb lists one record per CDR3 protein. The sample shows about 84,000 distinct CDR3 sequences, more than 11% of them seen only once. Study results and limitations: Pre-infection memory held some responding clones, suggesting pre-existing cross-reactive T cells responded.

The chain uses TRBV13 and TRBJ1-5; D is possibly TRBD1 (5 bases). The sample was PBMCs or a T cell subset sorted from them (not recorded which). The TCR comes from an adult woman who had mild COVID-19 (a few samples of this study predate the infection). Cell type and time point are not known. CDR3: CASSYRSNQPQHF. The CDR3 bases are TGTGCCAGCAGCTACAGGAGCAATCAGCCCCAGCATTTT.